Shown below are 10 T cell receptor beta chains from a single sample sequenced in a study of OX40 agonist ivuxolimab in advanced cancers. Profiled with immunoSEQ multiplex PCR; TCRdb holds only in-frame clones, not every one. The sample contains about 35,000 clones, roughly four fifths of which appear only once. The sequenced sample was CD4+ or CD8+ T cells sorted from blood, obtained in a trial of the OX40 agonist ivuxolimab. These receptors originate from an adult with an advanced solid tumor such as melanoma, head and neck, liver or kidney cancer.

This rearrangement joins TRBV7-9 to TRBJ1-2; D not resolved. V lost 5 bases, J lost 7 bases, and 8 bases lay in between. The CDR3 contains 11 residues. CDR1 and CDR2 (germline): SEHNR, FQNEAQ (reference sequence). CDR3 nucleotides: TGTGCCAGCAGCCCCCCCCCTGGCTACACCTTC. It codes for CASSPPPGYTF.

CDR3 sequence (DNA): TGTGCCATCAGGACCCCCACAGGGGAGCTGTTTTTT. Translating gives CAIRTPTGELFF. V and J are TRBV10-3 and TRBJ2-2; no firm D call. The CDR3 loop spans 12 amino acids. Trimming cost V 6 bases and J 8 bases, with 10 bases left between them. CDR1 and CDR2 from the germline V gene are ENHRY and SYGVKD.

The chain combines TRBV30 with TRBJ2-1; 8 nucleotides line up with TRBD2. Per the germline V gene, CDR1 is GTSNPN and CDR2 is SVGIG (reference sequence). The J segment lost 6 bases and the V segment lost 5 bases, leaving 6 bases of the junction unmatched. The CDR3 has 13 amino acids. In DNA form, the CDR3 reads TGTGCCTGGGGGAGCGGGAGTGGCAATGAGCAGTTCTTC. As protein: CAWGSGSGNEQFF.

V usage is TRBV19 and J usage is TRBJ1-1; D is uncertain. This CDR3 has 14 amino acids. The germline CDR1 and CDR2 sequences are LNHDA and SQIVND (reference sequence). V was pared by 4 bases and J by 5 bases, with 14 bases between. The CDR3 is CASSTTGLWTEAFF. CDR3 nucleotides: TGTGCCAGTAGTACTACCGGGTTATGGACTGAAGCTTTCTTT.

V gene TRBV10-3 combines with J gene TRBJ2-7; 8 bases map to TRBD1. The ends lost 10 bases at V and 5 bases at J; junction bases unmatched: 10. Germline CDR1 and CDR2: ENHRY and SYGVKD. The CDR3 consists of 13 residues. The CDR3 protein is CATGTGGSDEQYF. The CDR3 bases are TGTGCCACCGGGACAGGAGGTTCTGACGAGCAGTACTTC.

The chain uses TRBV28 and TRBJ2-1, with 7 bases aligning to TRBD2. This CDR3 has 15 amino acids. CDR1 and CDR2 from the germline V gene are MDHEN and SYDVKM. V was clipped by 4 bases and J by 5 bases; unmatched bases: 8. CDR3 region: CASSSWEGSNNEQFF. CDR3 sequence (DNA): TGTGCCAGCAGTTCGTGGGAGGGCAGTAACAATGAGCAGTTCTTC.

V is TRBV29-1 and J is TRBJ2-5; 10 nucleotides line up with TRBD2. This CDR3 has 15 amino acids. Germline CDR1 and CDR2: SQVTM and ANQGSEA. Unmatched junction bases numbered 8, after V lost 2 bases and J lost 5 bases. In nucleotides, the CDR3 is TGCAGCGTTGAACGGACTAGCGGTCTTAGGGAGACCCAGTACTTC. Translating gives CSVERTSGLRETQYF.

The chain recombines TRBV13 with TRBJ2-7; no definite D call. Germline CDR1 is PRHDT and CDR2 is FYEKMQ (reference sequence). V lost 5 bases and J 7 bases, leaving 9 bases between the germline ends. This CDR3 comprises 11 residues. The CDR3 DNA reads as TGTGCCAGCAGCGGGGAACTAGAGCAGTACTTC. Amino acids: CASSGELEQYF.

The chain combines TRBV7-9 with TRBJ1-1; the D gene is possibly TRBD1 (6 bases). Looked up from germline, CDR1 is SEHNR and CDR2 is FQNEAQ (reference sequence). This CDR3 has 16 residues. The germline V and J ends were trimmed by 1 base and 1 base, with 13 bases remaining between them. The CDR3 spells CASSLEQGGKNTEAFF. The CDR3, as DNA: TGTGCCAGCAGCTTAGAACAGGGCGGGAAGAACACTGAAGCTTTCTTT.

V usage is TRBV19 and J usage is TRBJ1-1; 8 bases are a match to TRBD1. Germline V gene sequence: CDR1 LNHDA, CDR2 SQIVND (reference sequence). This CDR3 is built from 15 residues. V dropped 5 bases and J dropped 5; count of bases not matched to a gene: 10. This CDR3 reads CASSASDRVATEAFF. CDR3 bases: TGTGCCAGTAGTGCTTCGGACAGGGTAGCGACTGAAGCTTTCTTT.